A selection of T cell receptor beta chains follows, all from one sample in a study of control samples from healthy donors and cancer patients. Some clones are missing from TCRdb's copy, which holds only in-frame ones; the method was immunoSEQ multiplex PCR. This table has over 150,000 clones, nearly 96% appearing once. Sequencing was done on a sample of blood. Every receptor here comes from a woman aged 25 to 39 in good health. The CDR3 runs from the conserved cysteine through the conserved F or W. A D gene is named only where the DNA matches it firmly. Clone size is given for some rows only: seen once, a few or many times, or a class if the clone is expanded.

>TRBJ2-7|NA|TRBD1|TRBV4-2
TGTGCCAGCAGCCAAGCCGACAGGGGGCCCTACGAGCAGTACTTC
CASSQADRGPYEQYF
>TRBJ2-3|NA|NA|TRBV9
TGTGCCAGCAGCGTAGCAGATTCGTTAACGCAGTATTTT
CASSVADSLTQYF
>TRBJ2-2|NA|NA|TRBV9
TGTGCCAGCAGCGTTACGGGCGCGAACACCGGGGAGCTGTTTTTT
CASSVTGANTGELFF
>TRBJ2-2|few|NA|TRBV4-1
TGCGCCAGCAGCCATGTATCTTTGAGGGCCGGGGAGCTGTTTTTT
CASSHVSLRAGELFF
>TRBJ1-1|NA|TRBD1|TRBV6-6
TGTGCCAGCAGTTACTCCCGACAGGGGGGTGAAGCTTTCTTT
CASSYSRQGGEAFF
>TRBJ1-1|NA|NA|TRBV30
TGTGCCTGGAATCGCAGGGGAGGGGAAGCTTTCTTT
CAWNRRGGEAFF
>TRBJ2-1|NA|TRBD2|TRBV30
TGTGCCTGGACCTCACTAGCGGGGGGCGGTGAGCAGTTCTTC
CAWTSLAGGGEQFF
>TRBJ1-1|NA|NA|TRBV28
TGTGCCAGCAGTTTATTCAGGGGCTGGGACACTGAAGCTTTCTTT
CASSLFRGWDTEAFF
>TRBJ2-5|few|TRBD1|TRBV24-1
TGTGCCACCAGTGAACGGACAGGCCACCAAGAGACCCAGTACTTC
CATSERTGHQETQYF
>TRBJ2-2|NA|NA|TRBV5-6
TGTGCCAGCAGCCGACAGGTTGGGACCGGGGAGCTGTTTTTT
CASSRQVGTGELFF
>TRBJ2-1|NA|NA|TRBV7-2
TGTGCCAGCAGCTTAGGACAGAGCAATGAGCAGTTCTTC
CASSLGQSNEQFF
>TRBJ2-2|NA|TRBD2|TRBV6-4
TGTGCCAGCAGTGAAGCGGGGGGCCACTCCGGGGAGCTGTTTTTT
CASSEAGGHSGELFF
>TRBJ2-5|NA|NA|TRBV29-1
TGCAGCGTCCTACAGGCGAACCAAGAGACCCAGTACTTC
CSVLQANQETQYF
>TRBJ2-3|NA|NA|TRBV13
TGTGCCAGCAGCAGACAGACAGATACGCAGTATTTT
CASSRQTDTQYF
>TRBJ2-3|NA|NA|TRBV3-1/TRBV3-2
TGTGCCAGCAGCCAAGACGGGGCCATCACAGATACGCAGTATTTT
CASSQDGAITDTQYF
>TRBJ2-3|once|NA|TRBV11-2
TGTGCCAGCAGCTTAGATGGGGGGAGCACAGATACGCAGTATTTT
CASSLDGGSTDTQYF
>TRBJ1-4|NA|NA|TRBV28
TGTGCCAGCAGTCAGAGACAGGCAACTAATGAAAAACTGTTTTTT
CASSQRQATNEKLFF
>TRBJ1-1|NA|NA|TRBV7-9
TGTGCCAGCAGCTTATCAGGCAACACTGAAGCTTTCTTT
CASSLSGNTEAFF
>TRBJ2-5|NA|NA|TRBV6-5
TGTGCCTGCGGGGCCTGGGGCAGGGAGACCCAGTACTTC
CACGAWGRETQYF
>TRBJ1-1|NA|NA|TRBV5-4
TGTGCCAGCAGCTTCCAGACAGTCACTGAAGCTTTCTTT
CASSFQTVTEAFF
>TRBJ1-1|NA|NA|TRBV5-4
TGTGCCAGCAGCTCCGACAGGCGTGAAGCTTTCTTT
CASSSDRREAFF
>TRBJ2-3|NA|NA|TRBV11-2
TGTGCCAGCAGCTTAGATCTTTCAGATACGCAGTATTTT
CASSLDLSDTQYF
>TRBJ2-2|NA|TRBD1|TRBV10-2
TGCGCCGCCGAAGGACAGGTCGGCACCGGGGAGCTGTTTTTT
CAAEGQVGTGELFF
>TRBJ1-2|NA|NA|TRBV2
TGTGCCAGCAGCGCCACGATGAACTATGGCTACACCTTC
CASSATMNYGYTF